This T cell receptor beta chain was recovered during a study of cytotoxic CD8 clonotypes in ibrutinib-treated CLL. Overall study: Responses: some 24 partial, 2 complete; after median approximately 70 months, approximately 14 stayed remitted, some twelve progressed.

Sequencing used immunoSEQ multiplex PCR; TCRdb keeps in-frame clones, though not all of them. The profile covers 300,000 or so clones, with roughly two thirds appearing a single time and about 6.7% taken by the ten largest. Per germline, CDR1 MNHNY and CDR2 SVGAGI (reference sequence). Trimming removed 6 bases from V and 2 bases from J, with 10 bases in between. The CDR3 is 13 amino acids. Approximately 2 micrograms of genomic DNA (from cryopreserved PBMCs) were used for TCR beta libraries. This chain joins TRBV6-6 and TRBJ1-1; perhaps TRBD1 as D (5 bases). The source was PBMCs, collected after 36 months of ibrutinib treatment. The TCR was taken from a human donor with chronic lymphocytic leukemia. CDR3 nucleotide sequence: TGTGCCAGCAGGACAGCCCTAAACACTGAAGCTTTCTTT. Protein product: CASRTALNTEAFF.